The entry below gives a single TCR beta chain sequence along with its context. Its target is unknown. 5'RACE template switching added a universal primer site and UMIs to TCR cDNA. TCRdb processed the 5' RACE reads anew with MiXCR; each CDR3 protein has one entry. The sample has fewer than 400,000 distinct CDR3 sequences; about 10% are singletons. This record comes from a study of T cells after yellow fever vaccination. General observations from the study: Most clones from primary vaccination were detected again post-booster (around 96% CD4, 88% CD8). From the bulk population, abundant clonotypes could contaminate and appear within FACS-sorted repertoires.

There are 15 residues in the CDR3. Germline lookup yields CDR1 MNHNS and CDR2 SASEGT. Trimming pared 8 bases from V and 2 bases from J, leaving 16 bases between. This specimen consisted of CD4+ T cells sorted from PBMCs, obtained 45 days after the yellow fever booster vaccination. V gene TRBV6-1 combines with J gene TRBJ1-3; D might be TRBD1 (6 bases). This clonotype was obtained from a man between 18 and 35 years old who received the YFV17D yellow fever vaccine. CDR3 bases: TGTGCCAGCTCCAGAGGTGGGGACACTGGAAACACCATATATTTT. Its translation is CASSRGGDTGNTIYF.